This T cell receptor beta chain was documented in a study of response to subunit inactivated influenza vaccine. Study findings and constraints: After each seasonal influenza vaccination, few new T cells are recruited, the authors suggested.

A remark on this clonotype: The antigen remains undetermined.

In germline, CDR1 is DFQATT, CDR2 SNEGSKA (reference sequence). V was pared by 3 bases and J by 8 bases, with 20 bases between. This CDR3 is built from 15 residues. TCRdb passed the RT-PCR reads through MiXCR, listing each CDR3 protein once. The sample includes 400,000 to 650,000 distinct CDR3 sequences, under 8.5% of them seen just once. The TCR comes from a man between 50 and 69 years old who received an inactivated influenza vaccine. The sample consisted of PBMCs from blood, taken roughly 24 months after vaccination. V usage is TRBV20-1 and J usage is TRBJ2-1; D perhaps matches TRBD2 (7 bases). CDR3 loop: CSASRSWGGLDEQFF. The DNA of the CDR3 is TGCAGTGCTAGCCGGTCGTGGGGGGGCCTGGATGAGCAGTTCTTC.